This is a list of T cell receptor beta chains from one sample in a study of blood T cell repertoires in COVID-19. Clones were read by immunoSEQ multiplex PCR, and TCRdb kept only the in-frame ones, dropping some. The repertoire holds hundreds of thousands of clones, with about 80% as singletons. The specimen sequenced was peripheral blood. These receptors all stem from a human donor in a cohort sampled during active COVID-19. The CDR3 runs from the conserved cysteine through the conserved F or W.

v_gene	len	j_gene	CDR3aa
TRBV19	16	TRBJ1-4	CASSIVAGGSSEKLFF
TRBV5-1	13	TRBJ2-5	CASRMTGAETQYF
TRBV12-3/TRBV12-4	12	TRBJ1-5	CASSLGDQPQHF
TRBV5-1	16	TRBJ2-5	CASSLIAGPLQETQYF
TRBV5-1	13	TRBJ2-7	CASSGGAGYEQYF
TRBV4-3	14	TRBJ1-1	CASSQDWGDTEAFF
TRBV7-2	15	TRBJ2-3	CASSSWTSGDLGQYF
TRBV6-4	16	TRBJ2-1	CASRREGLAGFNEQFF
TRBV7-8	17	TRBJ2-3	CASSLGSLAGHTDTQYF
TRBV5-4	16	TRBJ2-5	CASSLGAGQGEETQYF
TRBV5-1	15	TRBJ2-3	CASSPRTSGGATQYF
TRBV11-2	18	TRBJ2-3	CASSTGQGARYATDTQYF
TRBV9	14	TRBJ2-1	CASSDGTVYNEQFF
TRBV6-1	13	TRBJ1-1	CASSEYRGREAFF
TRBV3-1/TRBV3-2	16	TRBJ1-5	CASSQDIRTGNQPQHF
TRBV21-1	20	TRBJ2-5	CASSKIACSGGTSYQETQYF
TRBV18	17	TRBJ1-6	CASSPGSWGQNNSPLHF
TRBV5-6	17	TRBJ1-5	CASSLWQGVYSNQPQHF
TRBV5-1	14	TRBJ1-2	CASSLFSGGYGYTF
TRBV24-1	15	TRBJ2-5	CATSDSGPYQETQYF
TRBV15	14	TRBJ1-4	CATSPRTGDEKLFF